The 11 T cell receptor beta chains reported below all come from one sample, sequenced in a study of beta chain features in type 1 diabetes. Expressed TCRB transcripts got sequenced, as all isolated RNA was reverse transcribed. Profiled with immunoSEQ multiplex PCR; TCRdb holds only in-frame clones, not every one. The data contain hundreds of thousands of clones, 30% of them singletons. Sequenced material: naive CD4+ T cells from blood. Every receptor here comes from a man aged 18 to 30 in good health.

The genes are TRBV6-6 and TRBJ2-1; 13 bases line up with TRBD2. The CDR3 sequence is 16 residues long. Per germline, CDR1 MNHNY and CDR2 SVGAGI (reference sequence). V dropped 2 bases and J dropped 5; count of bases not matched to a gene: 3. The CDR3, as DNA: TGTGCCAGCAGTTACACCGGGACTAGCGGGAACAATGAGCAGTTCTTC. This sequence encodes CASSYTGTSGNNEQFF.

This clone has a handful of counts. The same CDR3 is also encoded by other DNA sequences in this sample. This rearrangement joins TRBV5-6 to TRBJ2-5, with D unresolved. The CDR3 is 13 amino acids. V lost 0 bases, J lost 2 bases, and 5 bases lay in between. Germline values: CDR1 SGHDT, CDR2 YYEEEE. The CDR3 DNA reads as TGTGCCAGCAGCTTGGGGTTACAAGAGACCCAGTACTTC. Its protein is CASSLGLQETQYF.

The chain joins TRBV9 to TRBJ2-7; TRBD2 matches at 11 bases. Trimming took 1 base from V and 6 from J; bases not matched to a gene: 6. Germline assignment: CDR1 SGDLS and CDR2 YYNGEE. This CDR3 comprises 15 residues. CDR3 loop: CASSVSASGRIEQYF. DNA of the CDR3: TGTGCCAGCAGCGTAAGCGCTAGCGGGAGGATCGAGCAGTACTTC.

This clone was counted between two and nine times. The V gene is TRBV7-2, the J gene TRBJ2-7; D might be TRBD1 or TRBD2, each matching 5 bases. This CDR3 has 12 amino acids. Trimming removed 3 bases at V and 7 bases at J, with 10 bases between. Germline assignment: CDR1 SGHTA and CDR2 FQGNSA. The CDR3 sequence: CASSFGTGEQYF. For the CDR3, the DNA is TGTGCCAGCAGCTTTGGGACGGGGGAGCAGTACTTC.

The J gene is TRBJ2-6, the V gene TRBV30; D call uncertain. The V end lost 1 base, the J end lost 4 bases, and 2 bases lay between the germline ends. The CDR3 has 12 residues. CDR1 is GTSNPN, CDR2 SVGIG, per germline (reference sequence). CDR3 amino acids: CAWSAGANVLTF. CDR3 DNA: TGTGCCTGGAGTGCCGGGGCCAACGTCCTGACTTTC.

The chain joins TRBV25-1 to TRBJ1-1; D gene uncertain. The CDR3 is 15 residues long. V was shortened by 1 base and J by 2 bases, with 11 bases between the two germline ends. Germline lookup yields CDR1 MGHDK and CDR2 SYGVNS. Here the CDR3 DNA reads TGTGCCAGCAGTGAATTGCACAGCCTTAACACTGAAGCTTTCTTT. This sequence encodes CASSELHSLNTEAFF.

Regarding this clone: No DNA is shown, since the ends of the CDR3 on it are uncertain; the CDR3 is the one TCRdb lists. This chain links TRBV29-1 with TRBJ2-7; TRBD2, the table's D call, was not compared with the DNA. The CDR3 is 13 residues long, counting both termini. Per the germline V gene, CDR1 is SQVTM and CDR2 is ANQGSEA. CDR3 region: CSVGPGVNYEQYF.

This clone came up a few times. V usage is TRBV29-1 and J usage is TRBJ2-4; tentative D call: TRBD2 (6 bases). This CDR3 contains 14 residues. Per the germline V gene, CDR1 is SQVTM and CDR2 is ANQGSEA. The CDR3 here is CGCPSGLAKNIQYF. CDR3 in DNA: TGCGGCTGCCCCAGCGGGCTAGCCAAAAACATTCAGTACTTC.

J is TRBJ2-3 and V is TRBV29-1, with D perhaps given as TRBD1 or TRBD2 (5 bases each). Germline V gene sequence: CDR1 SQVTM, CDR2 ANQGSEA. CDR3 length equals 12 residues. CDR3 sequence reads: CSSVGGADTQYF. As DNA, the CDR3 is TGCTCATCGGTTGGGGGAGCAGATACGCAGTATTTT.

This chain uses TRBV15 with TRBJ2-1; D is perhaps TRBD2 (6 bases). CDR1 and CDR2 (germline): LNHNV, YYDKDF (reference sequence). The CDR3 runs 15 residues. V dropped 0 bases and J dropped 6 bases, with 12 bases sitting between them. CDR3 coding DNA: TGTGCCACCAGCAGAGATAGCGGAACCCGCAATGAGCAGTTCTTC. Translated, it gives CATSRDSGTRNEQFF.

J is TRBJ2-1 and V is TRBV4-3, with D unclear. Germline V CDR1 and CDR2: LGHNA, YSLEER. V was trimmed by 6 bases and J by 3 bases, leaving 18 bases between them. CDR3 length equals 16 residues. The CDR3 sequence is CASSLSPRPIYNEQFF. For the CDR3, the DNA is TGCGCCAGCAGTCTCAGTCCTAGGCCCATCTACAATGAGCAGTTCTTC.